This T cell receptor beta chain was retrieved from a study of blood T cell repertoires in COVID-19. Study details: Samples representing acute and convalescent COVID-19 were sourced from the United States, Italy and Spain. Sources were T cells, B-cell-depleted T cells, or PBMCs; the material itself was cDNA or gDNA.

Original methodology: Quantification of nucleated cells was approximated via reference gene primer amplification. TCRdb's table, derived via immunoSEQ multiplex PCR, lists solely in-frame clones and lacks some. V, J and clone size reflect that table, while D and trimming were determined from the DNA. The sample lists 380,000 or so clones; roughly 90% were seen once. V lost 6 bases and J lost 5; bases outside the gene matches: 11. This CDR3 region has 18 residues. The germline CDR1 and CDR2 sequences are MNHNY and SVGAGI (reference sequence). Sample: peripheral blood. The chain recombines TRBV6-6 with TRBJ1-6, with TRBD1 matching 12 bases. The receptor was derived from a man aged 35 to 55 with acute or convalescent COVID-19. This CDR3 reads CASRRPGQGAEDNSPLHF. DNA of the CDR3: TGTGCCAGCAGGCGACCGGGACAGGGGGCCGAAGATAATTCACCCCTCCACTTT.